The present T cell receptor (beta chain) was sequenced within a study of blood T cell repertoires in COVID-19 (dated by TCRdb to the early 2020s). At the level of the whole study: Samples from collaborators originated in the United States, Italy and Spain and spanned both the acute and convalescent phases of COVID-19. The dataset comprised deeply sampled blood TCRbeta repertoires from subjects exposed to, actively infected with, or recovered from COVID-19. Sample metadata almost always included a de-identified subject ID, COVID-19 status, age in years and sex. The prospective study material was composed of cDNA or gDNA derived from T cells, B-cell-depleted T cells, or PBMCs. The samples were drawn from two sources: the first 160 participants of the ongoing ImmuneRACE study, and 1,000 to 1,500 subjects contributed by 6 global collaborators. Where HLA class I and class II types were available, the types were taken from metadata supplied by the sample provider, not from assay-based typing. The repertoires were made available in a free public database intended to serve as a resource for research on the immune response to SARS-CoV-2. General conclusions and limits of the study: Clinical and demographic metadata were provided uncurated, with the amount varying by source and participant.

A second Seattle source provided samples from volunteer blood donors who had recovered from COVID-19. The collaborating institutions used their own protocols to collect whole blood in K2EDTA tubes. For TCRbeta analysis, collaborators shipped samples as frozen whole blood, isolated PBMCs, or DNA extracted from either of those sample types. In this sample, this clone turned up a few times. It has no known antigen specificity. Per-base qualities were not stored, and no clone one base away is much larger. At the junction V is shortened by 2 bases and J by 7 bases; bases outside the gene matches: 5. The CDR3 sequence holds 14 residues, the cysteine and phenylalanine included. The entry retains the CDR3 DNA only, 42 bases that are in frame from base 1. Looking up the germline V gene (reference sequence) yields CDR1 MNHNY and CDR2 SVGAGI. TCRbeta CDR3 regions were amplified from genomic DNA by means of the immunoSEQ Assay, a bias-controlled multiplex PCR. On the authors' methods: The number of nucleated cells in each sample was estimated from the amplification of reference gene primers within the assay. To quantify the absolute abundance of each unique TCRbeta CDR3 rearrangement, sequence reads were collapsed and filtered. For each sample, productive Simpson clonality was calculated by taking the square root of Simpson's diversity index across productive rearrangements. Here the immuneACCESS table is served through TCRdb, limited to in-frame sequences with V and J called. Missing clones are a known gap in these copies; in checked studies unresolved V genes cover under half, and the rest lacks a known reason. V and J calls and clone size follow that table, whereas D and trimming were derived from the DNA. The sample profile shows about 260,000 clones; about nine tenths of them were found once. The ten largest clones take up about 2.2% of the sample.

The sequenced sample was peripheral blood. This sequence was found in a woman aged 50 to 60 who had recovered from COVID-19. The sequence is built from TRBV6-6 and TRBJ1-5, with 7 middle bases fitting TRBD1. In nucleotides, the sequence is TGTGCCAGCAGTTACAACAGGGGAGGCCAGCCCCAGCATTTT. It is translated as CASSYNRGGQPQHF.